Following are 20 T cell receptor beta chains from one sample sequenced in a study of cytomegalovirus exposure and HLA in healthy donors. PCR used 60 Vbeta primers and 13 Jbeta primers. TCRdb keeps only in-frame clones here, not all; method: immunoSEQ multiplex PCR. The top ten hold 0.75% to 0.8% of the sample, which has 150,000 or so clones, 76% seen once. Sequencing used PBMCs. The receptor source for this set is a female donor in good health and CMV-seronegative.

J is TRBJ2-2 and V is TRBV6-5; TRBD2 is a possible D gene (7 bases). CDR1 is MNHEY, CDR2 SVGAGI, per germline. The CDR3 is 13 residues long. Trimming pared 10 bases from V and 5 bases from J, leaving 14 bases between. CDR3 in DNA: TGTGCCACCAGGGGACTACCAACCGGGGAGCTGTTTTTT. Amino acid sequence: CATRGLPTGELFF.

This rearrangement joins TRBV4-1 to TRBJ2-5; D may be TRBD1 (6 bases). Trimming shortened V by 4 bases and J by 3 bases, and 18 bases separated the two germline ends. The CDR3 loop spans 16 amino acids. Germline V gives CDR1 MGHRA, CDR2 YSYEKL. CDR3 nucleotides: TGCGCCAGCAGCCCGACCTTAGGGGGAAGGGAAGAGACCCAGTACTTC. Translated, it gives CASSPTLGGREETQYF.

As concerns this clone: In the same sample, other DNA sequences code for this CDR3. The chain is built from TRBV13 and TRBJ1-1; D is uncertain. Trimming took off 0 bases at V and 5 bases at J, with 10 bases between the two ends. This CDR3 has 14 residues. Per germline, CDR1 PRHDT and CDR2 FYEKMQ (reference sequence). Written as DNA, the CDR3 is TGTGCCAGCAGCTTAGGCCTTCGGGGAACTGAAGCTTTCTTT. Its translation: CASSLGLRGTEAFF.

This chain uses TRBV28 with TRBJ1-1; 7 bases agree with TRBD1. Looked up from germline, CDR1 is MDHEN and CDR2 is SYDVKM. The J segment lost 6 bases and the V segment lost 6 bases, leaving 13 bases of the junction unmatched. The CDR3 covers 15 residues. The CDR3 nucleotides are TGTGCCAGCAGCCCCTGGGGGCAGGGGGAGTCTGAAGCTTTCTTT. It encodes CASSPWGQGESEAFF.

This sequence joins TRBV29-1 and TRBJ1-1; D unresolved. Germline-derived CDR1 and CDR2 are SQVTM and ANQGSEA. This CDR3 contains 15 residues. V dropped 5 bases and J dropped 6 bases, with 22 bases sitting between them. The CDR3 nucleotides read TGCAGCGTTCGGCCGGGAGAGCCCCTAGTTCCTGAAGCTTTCTTT. Protein: CSVRPGEPLVPEAFF.

This clone was found a few times. The chain has TRBV28 and TRBJ1-5; maybe TRBD1 (6 bases). This CDR3 has 15 residues. Per the germline V gene, CDR1 is MDHEN and CDR2 is SYDVKM. Trimming removed 4 bases at V and 8 bases at J, with 18 bases between. CDR3 in DNA: TGTGCCAGCAGTTCCCTAGAAGGGGGAGGGAAGCCCCAGCATTTT. Translating it yields CASSSLEGGGKPQHF.

The gene calls are TRBV2 and TRBJ2-3; D call uncertain. Per the germline V gene, CDR1 is SNHLY and CDR2 is FYNNEI. This CDR3 comprises 13 residues. Trimming removed 10 bases from V and 0 bases from J, with 11 bases in between. The CDR3 DNA sequence: TGTGCCAACTCCCAAGATAGCACAGATACGCAGTATTTT. This codes for CANSQDSTDTQYF.

This clone was observed once. The chain uses TRBV2 and TRBJ1-2, with 9 nucleotides matching TRBD1. Looked up from germline, CDR1 is SNHLY and CDR2 is FYNNEI. Unmatched junction bases numbered 4, after V lost 3 bases and J lost 8 bases. CDR3 length equals 13 residues. CDR3 sequence reads: CASSEGQGLGYTF. The CDR3 region has the DNA TGTGCCAGCAGTGAGGGACAGGGTCTCGGCTACACCTTC.

A few counts support this clone. The chain recombines TRBV2 with TRBJ1-3; no reliable D call. Trimming took off 9 bases at V and 2 bases at J, with 5 bases between the two ends. The CDR3 spans 11 residues. CDR1 and CDR2 from the germline V gene are SNHLY and FYNNEI. The CDR3 DNA sequence: TGTGCCAGTGCGGCTGGAAACACCATATATTTT. Its protein product is CASAAGNTIYF.

This CDR3 is CASSAIRTGSAEAFF. The CDR3 region has the DNA TGTGCCAGTAGCGCCATCCGGACAGGGTCAGCTGAAGCTTTCTTT. The V call is TRBV19, the J call TRBJ1-1; 8 bases agree with TRBD1. The CDR3 length is 15 residues. From germline, CDR1 is LNHDA and CDR2 SQIVND (reference sequence). V shed 6 bases and J 6 bases; nucleotides not matched to a gene: 12.

The chain joins TRBV14 to TRBJ2-1; D may be TRBD2 (5 bases). Germline CDR1 reads SGHDN; CDR2 reads FVKESK. The length of the CDR3 is 15 residues. Between the trimmed V and J ends, which lost 2 bases and 7 bases, there was a span of 15 bases. DNA of the CDR3: TGTGCCAGCAGCCAACACCACCGACTACCGAATGAGCAGTTCTTC. This translates into CASSQHHRLPNEQFF.

A remark on this clone: One junction end does not reproduce the germline sequence, and a read error may be involved. V and J are TRBV27 and TRBJ2-6, with D perhaps TRBD1 (5 bases). The CDR3 is made up of 13 amino acids. CDR1 is MNHEY, CDR2 SMNVEV, per germline (reference sequence). The CDR3: CAPGRSGANGLTF. Here the CDR3 DNA reads TGTGCCCCCGGGCGCTCTGGGGCCAACGGCCTGACTTTC.

The J gene is TRBJ1-4, the V gene TRBV19; no clear D. CDR1 is LNHDA and CDR2 is SQIVND in the germline V gene (reference sequence). The CDR3 is 17 amino acids. Trimming pared 6 bases from V and 7 bases from J, leaving 24 bases between. The CDR3 nucleotides are TGTGCCAGTAGACCCTACCCCGGACTCTTGGGTGGTGAAAAACTGTTTTTT. Protein sequence: CASRPYPGLLGGEKLFF.

CDR3 region: CASSVETSSLYEQYF. The CDR3 nucleotides read TGTGCCAGCAGCGTAGAAACTAGCTCCCTGTACGAGCAGTACTTC. This rearrangement joins TRBV9 to TRBJ2-7; D perhaps matches TRBD2 (6 bases). Germline loops: CDR1 SGDLS, CDR2 YYNGEE. Trimming cost V 0 bases and J 4 bases, with 14 bases left between them. The CDR3 sequence is 15 residues long.

The V gene is TRBV29-1, the J gene TRBJ1-4, with D unclear. V gave up 6 bases and J gave up 8 bases, with 13 bases separating them. CDR1 is SQVTM and CDR2 is ANQGSEA in the germline V gene. The CDR3 sequence is 12 residues long. DNA of the CDR3: TGCAGCGTCAGAGGGAGCACGGAAAAACTGTTTTTT. Translating it yields CSVRGSTEKLFF.

The rearrangement links TRBV18 to TRBJ2-5; D gene unclear. V lost 3 bases, J lost 5 bases, and 13 bases lay in between. Germline assignment: CDR1 KGHSH and CDR2 LQKENI. The CDR3 sequence is 14 residues long. CDR3: CASSPLPFGETQYF. The DNA for the CDR3 is TGTGCCAGCTCACCCCTTCCCTTCGGGGAGACCCAGTACTTC.

The chain uses TRBV27 and TRBJ1-2; D uncertain. Germline CDR1 MNHEY, CDR2 SMNVEV (reference sequence). V shed 2 bases and J shed 5 bases, with 9 bases lying between them. The CDR3 contains 13 residues. The CDR3 DNA is TGTGCCAGCAGTTTAATGACGGGGTATGGCTACACCTTC. It specifies CASSLMTGYGYTF.

This chain joins TRBV18 and TRBJ1-1; a weak D match, TRBD1 (6 bases). There are 14 residues in the CDR3. V lost 6 bases, J lost 2 bases, and 13 bases lay in between. CDR1 is KGHSH, CDR2 LQKENI, per germline. CDR3 in amino acids: CASSTDSLNTEAFF. In DNA form, the CDR3 reads TGTGCCAGCTCCACGGACAGCCTAAACACTGAAGCTTTCTTT.

The rearrangement joins TRBV7-2 to TRBJ1-1, with 8 bases that match TRBD1. The CDR3 loop spans 15 amino acids. The germline gives CDR1 SGHTA, CDR2 FQGNSA. The V gene end was trimmed by 4 bases and the J gene end by 3 bases; junction bases not matched to a gene: 7. The CDR3 here is CASSSRQGRDTEAFF. CDR3 nucleotide sequence: TGTGCCAGCAGCTCGCGACAGGGGAGGGACACTGAAGCTTTCTTT.

The chain recombines TRBV7-2 with TRBJ2-2; D is possibly TRBD2 (6 bases). The CDR3 covers 14 residues. Trimming took off 3 bases at V and 3 bases at J, with 8 bases between the two ends. The germline gives CDR1 SGHTA, CDR2 FQGNSA. The DNA of the CDR3 is TGTGCCAGCAGCTTTGCGGGGTACACCGGGGAGCTGTTTTTT. Amino acids: CASSFAGYTGELFF.